This paragraph covers one T cell receptor (beta chain) sequence. V was trimmed by 3 bases and J by 1 base, leaving 13 bases between them. CDR3 length: 15 amino acids. Germline CDR1 reads LNHDA; CDR2 reads SQIVND (reference sequence). The entry originates in a study of blood T cell repertoires in COVID-19. Study summary: Sites across the United States, Italy and Spain contributed samples from acute and convalescent COVID-19. T cells, B-cell-depleted T cells, or PBMCs provided the cDNA or gDNA that served as material.

Source study methods: Amplifying reference gene primers gave estimates of nucleated cell counts. Method: immunoSEQ multiplex PCR; TCRdb's copy keeps in-frame clones and lacks some. Clonal size and the V and J genes are those of that table, whereas D and trimming came from the DNA. The sample has tens of thousands of clones, about 78% seen once. The V gene is TRBV19, the J gene TRBJ2-7; tentatively, D is TRBD1 (5 bases). This receptor was taken from a human donor in a cohort sampled during active COVID-19. Sequenced: peripheral blood. Written as DNA, the CDR3 is TGTGCCAGTAGTATTATCGACAGCCGATCCTACGAGCAGTACTTC. This encodes CASSIIDSRSYEQYF.